This TCR beta chain comes out of a study of CD8 T cells in Susac syndrome. With random hexamers, roughly 0.45 to 1 ug RNA was reverse transcribed. TCRdb itself ran the immunoSEQ multiplex PCR reads through MiXCR, one entry per CDR3 protein. This table has hundreds of thousands of distinct CDR3 sequences, approximately 85% appearing once. Per germline, CDR1 SQVTM and CDR2 ANQGSEA. V was trimmed by 6 bases and J by 4 bases, leaving 13 bases between them. CDR3 length equals 13 residues. The TCR was taken from a human donor with multiple sclerosis. The chain is built from TRBV29-1 and TRBJ2-1; weak D call: TRBD2 (5 bases). The sequencing sample was made of CD8+ T cells from PBMCs. The CDR3 nucleotides are TGCAGCGTCCGCGGGCCTACTTACAATGAGCAGTTCTTC. Protein sequence: CSVRGPTYNEQFF.